This T cell receptor beta chain was captured in a study of regulatory T cells in long-lasting Graves disease. Trimming took 5 bases from V and 4 from J; bases not matched to a gene: 7. Germline lookup yields CDR1 SGHVS and CDR2 FQNEAQ. The CDR3 runs 15 residues. According to the study, TCR beta libraries were built with iRepertoire HTBI primers and CDR3-region Arm-PCR. MiXCR, run by TCRdb on the multiplex PCR reads, gives a single entry per CDR3 protein. The sample holds 560,000 or so distinct CDR3 sequences, around 15% seen once. As to this clonotype: The antigen is undetermined.

Study-wide results and limits: New patients shared 950 to 1,000 public clonotypes, fewer than the approximately 2,700 shared by persistent patients.

Indicated time point: newly diagnosed GD, antithyroid drugs for less than 3 months. PBMCs were the source of the RNA used for TCR sequencing. These same data were also listed under a study on T cells in Graves' hyperthyroidism and ophthalmopathy. From that study: Before onset, by a median of about six months, the model predicted ophthalmopathy.

The sequencing here drew on peripheral blood mononuclear cells (PBMCs), taken at new diagnosis, from a patient treated with antithyroid drugs. This chain uses TRBV7-8 with TRBJ1-1; 10 bases fit TRBD1. This receptor was obtained from a man younger than 30 with Graves disease. The CDR3 here is CASSRDRGLGTEAFF. The CDR3 coding sequence is TGTGCCAGCAGCCGAGACAGGGGGCTGGGCACTGAAGCTTTCTTT.